Listed below are T cell receptor beta chains from one sample, sequenced in a study of CD8 T cells in ankylosing spondylitis. TCRdb re-called the 5' RACE reads with MiXCR, one entry per CDR3 protein. Of just over 300,000 distinct CDR3 sequences listed, about a fifth are singletons. What was sequenced was blood, either unsorted or a sorted T cell fraction (not recorded which). Receptor source: a female donor with ankylosing spondylitis or in good health (not recorded which). CDR3s include the opening cysteine and the closing phenylalanine or tryptophan. Each record gives: D gene, J gene, clone size, V gene, CDR3 length, CDR3 protein, CDR3 DNA. A D gene is named only where the DNA matches it firmly. A clone size is listed for some rows: how often the clone was seen (once, few, many), or a class if it is expanded.

>TRBD2|TRBJ2-3|few|TRBV19|13
CASSMSGTDTQYF
TGTGCCAGTAGTATGAGCGGGACGGATACGCAGTATTTT
>TRBD1|TRBJ2-1|NA|TRBV18|14
CASSPRGQRNEQFF
TGTGCCAGCTCACCCAGGGGACAGAGGAATGAGCAGTTCTTC
>TRBD1|TRBJ1-6|few|TRBV20-1|15
CSARTGGVWDSPLHF
TGCAGTGCTAGGACAGGGGGGGTGTGGGATTCACCCCTCCACTTT
>NA|TRBJ1-1|few|TRBV5-1|15
CASSLPKGGGTEAFF
TGCGCCAGCAGCTTACCCAAGGGTGGCGGAACTGAAGCTTTCTTT
>NA|TRBJ1-5|NA|TRBV6-5|17
CASSYPGLWGLNQPQHF
TGTGCCAGCAGTTACCCGGGATTATGGGGACTTAATCAGCCCCAGCATTTT
>TRBD2|TRBJ2-1|few|TRBV12-3/TRBV12-4|11
CASSLRGKQFF
TGTGCCAGCTCCCTGCGGGGGAAGCAGTTCTTC
>NA|TRBJ2-7|NA|TRBV5-1|15
CASASTQVPGYEQYF
TGCGCCAGCGCCTCGACCCAAGTCCCCGGTTACGAGCAGTACTTC
>NA|TRBJ1-2|few|TRBV29-1|14
CSVEVDRRKGGYTF
TGCAGCGTTGAAGTCGACCGCCGGAAAGGGGGCTACACCTTC
>TRBD2|TRBJ2-1|few|TRBV10-3|15
CAISSSGSYYNEQFF
TGTGCCATCAGCTCTAGCGGGAGTTACTACAATGAGCAGTTCTTC
>NA|TRBJ2-7|few|TRBV19|14
CASSIGFGAYEQYF
TGTGCCAGTAGTATTGGTTTCGGGGCCTACGAGCAGTACTTC
>NA|TRBJ2-5|many|TRBV12-3/TRBV12-4|11
CASSPGGTQYF
TGTGCCAGCAGCCCCGGGGGGACCCAGTACTTC
>TRBD2|TRBJ2-1|NA|TRBV10-3|15
CAISSERTSVNEQFF
TGTGCCATCAGTTCAGAGCGGACTAGCGTTAATGAGCAGTTCTTC
>NA|TRBJ2-3|few|TRBV28|13
CASGGGPTNTQYF
TGTGCCAGCGGGGGGGGCCCCACAAATACGCAGTATTTT
>TRBD2|TRBJ2-1|NA|TRBV12-3/TRBV12-4|15
CASSPSGSFYNEQFF
TGTGCCAGCAGTCCTAGCGGGAGTTTCTACAATGAGCAGTTCTTC
>NA|TRBJ2-2|NA|TRBV29-1|14
CSVEGAVSTGELFF
TGCAGCGTTGAGGGGGCGGTGAGCACCGGGGAGCTGTTTTTT
>TRBD2|TRBJ2-3|NA|TRBV20-1|19
CSASPAPGLAGVERDTQYF
TGCAGTGCTAGCCCCGCCCCGGGACTAGCGGGAGTTGAGCGGGATACGCAGTATTTT
>NA|TRBJ2-6|many|TRBV7-2|13
CGWTDSGANVLTF
TGTGGATGGACGGACTCTGGGGCCAACGTCCTGACTTTC
>NA|TRBJ2-6|few|TRBV28|14
CASSLPFGANVLTF
TGTGCCAGCAGTCTTCCTTTCGGGGCCAACGTCCTGACTTTC
>TRBD2|TRBJ2-7|NA|TRBV7-2|16
CASSRLAGGSLYEQYF
TGTGCCAGCAGCAGACTAGCGGGAGGGTCCCTCTACGAGCAGTACTTC
>TRBD1|TRBJ1-1|NA|TRBV15|12
CATRDRVTEAFF
TGTGCCACCAGGGACAGGGTTACTGAAGCTTTCTTT
>NA|TRBJ2-5|few|TRBV20-1|14
CSASLRAGVETQYF
TGCAGTGCTAGTCTCAGGGCAGGGGTGGAGACCCAGTACTTC
>NA|TRBJ2-2|few|TRBV3-1|15
CASSLVRVGTGELFF
TGTGCCAGCAGCCTCGTAAGGGTAGGCACCGGGGAGCTGTTTTTT
>NA|TRBJ2-3|NA|TRBV7-2|12
CASSPDLNTQYF
TGTGCCAGCAGCCCCGACTTGAATACGCAGTATTTT
>NA|TRBJ2-3|NA|TRBV18|12
CASSPTEDTQYF
TGTGCCAGCTCACCAACAGAGGATACGCAGTATTTT
>NA|TRBJ2-5|many|TRBV7-9|11
CASSLAWDQYF
TGTGCCAGCAGCCTAGCTTGGGACCAGTACTTC
>NA|TRBJ1-2|many|TRBV25-1|12
CASSQSYYGYTF
TGTGCCAGCAGCCAGTCCTACTATGGCTACACCTTC
>TRBD1|TRBJ2-7|few|TRBV5-8|15
CASSLEGTGSDEQYF
TGTGCCAGCAGCTTGGAAGGGACAGGGAGTGACGAGCAGTACTTC
>TRBD2|TRBJ2-1|many|TRBV20-1|14
CSALLAGAYNEQFF
TGCAGTGCTTTACTAGCGGGAGCCTACAATGAGCAGTTCTTC
>NA|TRBJ1-1|NA|TRBV7-3|14
CASSLTGLGTEAFF
TGTGCCAGCAGCTTAACGGGGCTCGGCACTGAAGCTTTCTTT
>NA|TRBJ1-1|NA|TRBV4-2|15
CASSQEPRGGTEAFF
TGTGCCAGCAGCCAAGAGCCCCGGGGGGGCACTGAAGCTTTCTTT
>TRBD1|TRBJ1-6|few|TRBV20-1|15
CSAPEGALYNSPLHF
TGCAGTGCGCCCGAGGGGGCCCTCTATAATTCACCCCTCCACTTT
>NA|TRBJ1-1|few|TRBV4-2|18
CASSQDLRSVPANTEAFF
TGTGCCAGCAGCCAAGATCTGAGGAGCGTCCCCGCGAACACTGAAGCTTTCTTT
>NA|TRBJ1-4|NA|TRBV6-5|15
CASSSRLGANEKLFF
TGTGCCAGCAGTTCTCGGCTCGGGGCTAATGAAAAACTGTTTTTT
>NA|TRBJ2-1|NA|TRBV7-9|17
CASSFILGRDPYNEQFF
TGTGCCAGCAGCTTTATTTTGGGCAGGGACCCCTACAATGAGCAGTTCTTC
>NA|TRBJ2-7|NA|TRBV7-2|15
CASSPPGPISYEQYF
TGTGCCAGCAGCCCTCCGGGACCGATTTCCTACGAGCAGTACTTC
>NA|TRBJ1-4|NA|TRBV18|14
CASSPGTTNEKLFF
TGTGCCAGCTCACCAGGAACAACTAATGAAAAACTGTTTTTT
>TRBD1|TRBJ1-6|NA|TRBV5-1|17
CASSSGTGSRQGSPLHF
TGCGCCAGCAGCTCCGGGACAGGTAGTAGGCAAGGTTCACCCCTCCACTTT
>NA|TRBJ1-2|NA|TRBV24-1|13
CATSGWGSSGYTF
TGTGCCACCTCCGGGTGGGGCTCGAGTGGCTACACCTTC
>TRBD2|TRBJ2-1|few|TRBV7-3|14
CASSLMASGTEQFF
TGTGCAAGCAGCTTAATGGCTAGCGGTACGGAGCAGTTCTTC
>NA|TRBJ1-6|NA|TRBV28|14
CASSLRDIDSPLHF
TGTGCCAGCAGTCTCAGGGATATTGATTCACCCCTCCACTTT
>TRBD2|TRBJ2-7|NA|TRBV20-1|14
CSARTSGSTWEQYF
TGCAGTGCGCGGACTAGCGGGAGTACTTGGGAGCAGTACTTC
>TRBD2|TRBJ2-5|many|TRBV29-1|15
CSVSLAGGPQETQYF
TGCAGCGTTTCACTGGCGGGAGGGCCGCAGGAGACCCAGTACTTC